One sample yielded the 2 T cell receptor beta chains listed below, sequenced in a study of blood T cell repertoires in COVID-19. Profiled with immunoSEQ multiplex PCR; TCRdb holds only in-frame clones, not every one. The sample shows some 120,000 clones, around four fifths of them seen only once. The material sequenced was peripheral blood. The receptors were gathered from a man between 65 and 85 years old with active or convalescent COVID-19.

The genes are TRBV6-6 and TRBJ2-2, with 7 bases identical to TRBD2. V shed 5 bases, J shed 0 bases, and the junction held 3 bases outside the gene matches. CDR1 is MNHNY, CDR2 SVGAGI, per germline (reference sequence). The CDR3 contains 15 residues. In DNA, the CDR3 is TGTGCCAGCAGTCCCCTAGCGGCGAACACCGGGGAGCTGTTTTTT. Translating gives CASSPLAANTGELFF.

The CDR3 DNA is TGCGCCAGCAGCTTGGGCGGACTGGACAATGAGCAGTTCTTC. This gives the protein CASSLGGLDNEQFF. The rearrangement joins TRBV5-1 to TRBJ2-1, with a possible D match to TRBD2 (5 bases). The CDR3 is 14 residues long. Germline V gene lookup returns CDR1 SGHRS and CDR2 YFSETQ. Trimming pared 0 bases from V and 5 bases from J, leaving 9 bases between.